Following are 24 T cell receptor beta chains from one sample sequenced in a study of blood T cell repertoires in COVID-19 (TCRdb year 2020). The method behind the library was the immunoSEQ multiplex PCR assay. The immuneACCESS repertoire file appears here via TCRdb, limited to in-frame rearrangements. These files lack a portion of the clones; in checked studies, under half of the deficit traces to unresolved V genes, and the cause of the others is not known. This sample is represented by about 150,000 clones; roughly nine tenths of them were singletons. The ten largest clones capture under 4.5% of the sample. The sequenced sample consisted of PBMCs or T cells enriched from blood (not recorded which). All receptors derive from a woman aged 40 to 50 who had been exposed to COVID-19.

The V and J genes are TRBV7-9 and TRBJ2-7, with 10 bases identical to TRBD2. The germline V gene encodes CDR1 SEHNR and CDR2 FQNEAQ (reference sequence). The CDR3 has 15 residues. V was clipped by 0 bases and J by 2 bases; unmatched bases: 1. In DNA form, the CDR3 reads TGTGCCAGCAGCTTAGCGAGCGGGGGGGCCTACGAGCAGTACTTC. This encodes CASSLASGGAYEQYF.

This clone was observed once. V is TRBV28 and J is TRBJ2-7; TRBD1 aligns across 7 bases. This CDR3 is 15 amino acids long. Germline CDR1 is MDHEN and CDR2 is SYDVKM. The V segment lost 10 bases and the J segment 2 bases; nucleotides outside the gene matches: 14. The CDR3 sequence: CAIRRRAGGTYEQYF. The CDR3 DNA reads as TGTGCCATCCGCCGGCGGGCAGGGGGTACCTACGAGCAGTACTTC.

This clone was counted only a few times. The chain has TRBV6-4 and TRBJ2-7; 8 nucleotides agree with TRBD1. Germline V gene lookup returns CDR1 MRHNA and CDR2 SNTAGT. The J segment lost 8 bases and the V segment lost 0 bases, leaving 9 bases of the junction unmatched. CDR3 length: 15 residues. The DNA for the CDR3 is TGTGCCAGCAGTGACTCGATTGGGTCAGGGGGCAAGCAGTACTTC. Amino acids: CASSDSIGSGGKQYF.

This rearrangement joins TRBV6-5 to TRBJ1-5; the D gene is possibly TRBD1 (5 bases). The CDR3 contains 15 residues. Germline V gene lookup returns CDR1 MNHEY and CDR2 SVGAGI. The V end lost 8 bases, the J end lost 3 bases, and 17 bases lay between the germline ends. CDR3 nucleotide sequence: TGTGCCAGCGCACGGGACTTATGGAACAATCAGCCCCAGCATTTT. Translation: CASARDLWNNQPQHF.

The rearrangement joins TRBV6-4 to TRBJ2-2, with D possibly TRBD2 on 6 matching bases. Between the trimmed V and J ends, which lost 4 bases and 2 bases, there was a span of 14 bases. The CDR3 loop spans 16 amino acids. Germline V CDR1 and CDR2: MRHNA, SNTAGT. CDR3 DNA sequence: TGTGCCAGCAGTGGCGTGGCGGACTATAACACCGGGGAGCTGTTTTTT. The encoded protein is CASSGVADYNTGELFF.

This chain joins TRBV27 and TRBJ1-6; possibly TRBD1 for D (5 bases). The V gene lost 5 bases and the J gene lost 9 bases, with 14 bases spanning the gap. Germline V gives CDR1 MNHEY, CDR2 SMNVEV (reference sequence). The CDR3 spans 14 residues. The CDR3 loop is CASSPQEKGSPLHF. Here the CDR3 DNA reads TGTGCCAGCAGTCCACAGGAGAAGGGTTCACCCCTCCACTTT.

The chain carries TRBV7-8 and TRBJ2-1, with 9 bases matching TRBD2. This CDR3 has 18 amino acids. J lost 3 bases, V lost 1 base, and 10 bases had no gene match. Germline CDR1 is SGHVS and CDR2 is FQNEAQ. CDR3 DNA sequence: TGTGCCAGCAGCTTAGTTACTAGCGGGCTTGGTAACTACAATGAGCAGTTCTTC. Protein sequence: CASSLVTSGLGNYNEQFF.

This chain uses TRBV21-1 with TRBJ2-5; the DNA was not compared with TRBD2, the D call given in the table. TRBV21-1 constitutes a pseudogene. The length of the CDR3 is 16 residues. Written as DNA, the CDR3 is TGTGCCAGCAGCACCCGGACTAGCGGGGGGAAAGAGACCCAGTACTTC. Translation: CASSTRTSGGKETQYF.

The CDR3 DNA follows: TGTGCCAGTAGTATCAGCCAGGGGGTGAATCAGCCCCAGCATTTT. Translation: CASSISQGVNQPQHF. This chain connects TRBV19 to TRBJ1-5; 7 nucleotides agree with TRBD1. This CDR3 region has 15 residues. Trimming at V came to 3 bases and at J to 4 bases, leaving 6 bases not matched to a gene. Germline V gene data show CDR1 as LNHDA and CDR2 as SQIVND (reference sequence).

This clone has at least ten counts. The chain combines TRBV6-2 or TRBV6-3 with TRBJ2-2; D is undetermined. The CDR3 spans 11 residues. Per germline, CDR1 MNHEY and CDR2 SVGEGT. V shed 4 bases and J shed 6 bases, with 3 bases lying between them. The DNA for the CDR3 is TGTGCCAGCAGTTCTCCCGGGGAGCTGTTTTTT. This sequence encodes CASSSPGELFF.

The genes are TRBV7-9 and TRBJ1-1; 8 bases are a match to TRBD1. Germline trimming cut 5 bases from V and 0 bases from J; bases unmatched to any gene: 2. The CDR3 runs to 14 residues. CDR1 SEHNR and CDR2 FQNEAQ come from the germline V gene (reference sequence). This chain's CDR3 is CASSTGGVNTEAFF. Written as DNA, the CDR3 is TGTGCCAGCAGCACAGGGGGAGTGAACACTGAAGCTTTCTTT.

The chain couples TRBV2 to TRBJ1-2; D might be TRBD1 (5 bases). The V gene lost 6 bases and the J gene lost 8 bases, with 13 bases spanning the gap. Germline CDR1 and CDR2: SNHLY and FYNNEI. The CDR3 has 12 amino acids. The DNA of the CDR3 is TGTGCCAGCAGGGCGGGACCTAGCGGCTACACCTTC. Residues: CASRAGPSGYTF.

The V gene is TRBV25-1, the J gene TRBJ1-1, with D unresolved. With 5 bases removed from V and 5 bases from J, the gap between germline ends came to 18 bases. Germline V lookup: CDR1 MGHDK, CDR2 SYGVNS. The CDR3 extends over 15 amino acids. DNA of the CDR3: TGTGCCAGCAGTCCCTCTCGGGGATATGAAACTGAAGCTTTCTTT. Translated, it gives CASSPSRGYETEAFF.

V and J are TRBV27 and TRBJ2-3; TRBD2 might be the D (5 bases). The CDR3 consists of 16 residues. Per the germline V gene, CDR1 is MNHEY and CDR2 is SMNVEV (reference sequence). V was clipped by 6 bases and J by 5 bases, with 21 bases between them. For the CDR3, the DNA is TGTGCCAGCAGGCCCGGTGGAGCTTCACTAGGAGATACGCAGTATTTT. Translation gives CASRPGGASLGDTQYF.

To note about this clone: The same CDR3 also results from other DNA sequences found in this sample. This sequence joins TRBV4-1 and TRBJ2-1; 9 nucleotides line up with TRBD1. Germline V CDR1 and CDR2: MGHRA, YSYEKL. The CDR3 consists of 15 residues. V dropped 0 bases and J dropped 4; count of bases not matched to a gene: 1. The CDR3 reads CASSQEGQGYNEQFF. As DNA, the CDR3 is TGCGCCAGCAGCCAAGAGGGACAGGGATACAATGAGCAGTTCTTC.

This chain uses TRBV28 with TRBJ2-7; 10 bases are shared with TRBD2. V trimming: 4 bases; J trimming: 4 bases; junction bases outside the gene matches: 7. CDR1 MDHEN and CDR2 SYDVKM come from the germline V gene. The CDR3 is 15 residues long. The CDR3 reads CASSSPGSGGYEQYF. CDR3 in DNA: TGTGCCAGCAGTTCCCCGGGTAGCGGGGGGTACGAGCAGTACTTC.

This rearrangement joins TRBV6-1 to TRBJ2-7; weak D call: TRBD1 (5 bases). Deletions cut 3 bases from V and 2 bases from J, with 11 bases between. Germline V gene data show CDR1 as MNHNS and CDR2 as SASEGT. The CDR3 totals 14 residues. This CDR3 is CASSDGTGTYEQYF. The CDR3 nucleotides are TGTGCCAGCAGTGACGGCACAGGAACCTACGAGCAGTACTTC.

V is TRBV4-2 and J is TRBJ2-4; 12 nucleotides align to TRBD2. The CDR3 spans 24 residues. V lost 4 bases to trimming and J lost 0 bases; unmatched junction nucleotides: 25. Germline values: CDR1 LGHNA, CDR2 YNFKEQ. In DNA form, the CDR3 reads TGTGCCAGCAGCCTGTCGCTCGGGGGGGCCTCGACTAGCGGGAGAGCCCGAGCCAAAAACATTCAGTACTTC. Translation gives CASSLSLGGASTSGRARAKNIQYF.

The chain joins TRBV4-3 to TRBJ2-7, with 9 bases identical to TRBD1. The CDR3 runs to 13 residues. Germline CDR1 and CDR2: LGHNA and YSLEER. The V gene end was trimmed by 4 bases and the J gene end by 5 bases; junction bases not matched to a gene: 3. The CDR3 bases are TGCGCCAGCAGCCGGACAGGGGAGCACGAGCAGTACTTC. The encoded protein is CASSRTGEHEQYF.

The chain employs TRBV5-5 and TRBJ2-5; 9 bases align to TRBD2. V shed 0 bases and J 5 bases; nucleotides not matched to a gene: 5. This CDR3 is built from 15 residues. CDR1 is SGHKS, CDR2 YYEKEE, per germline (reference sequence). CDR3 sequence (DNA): TGTGCCAGCAGCTTGGAGGCGGGAGGGAGGGAGACCCAGTACTTC. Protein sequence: CASSLEAGGRETQYF. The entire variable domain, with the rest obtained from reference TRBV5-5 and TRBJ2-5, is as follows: DAGVTQSPTHLIKTRGQQVTLRCSPISGHKSVSWYQQVLGQGPQFIFQYYEKEERGRGNFPDRFSARQFPNYSSELNVNALLLGDSALYLCASSLEAGGRETQYFGPGTRLLVL.

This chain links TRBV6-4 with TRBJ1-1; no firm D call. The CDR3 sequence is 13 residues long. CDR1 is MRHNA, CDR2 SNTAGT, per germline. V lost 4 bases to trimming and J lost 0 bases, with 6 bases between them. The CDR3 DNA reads TGTGCCAGCAGTGCCAACATGAACACTGAAGCTTTCTTT. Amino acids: CASSANMNTEAFF.

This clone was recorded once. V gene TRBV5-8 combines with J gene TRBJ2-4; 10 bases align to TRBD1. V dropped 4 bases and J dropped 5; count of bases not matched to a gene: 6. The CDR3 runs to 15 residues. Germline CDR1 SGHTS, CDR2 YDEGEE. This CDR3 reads CASSIGQGVENIQYF. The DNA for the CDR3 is TGTGCCAGCAGCATCGGACAGGGGGTAGAAAACATTCAGTACTTC.

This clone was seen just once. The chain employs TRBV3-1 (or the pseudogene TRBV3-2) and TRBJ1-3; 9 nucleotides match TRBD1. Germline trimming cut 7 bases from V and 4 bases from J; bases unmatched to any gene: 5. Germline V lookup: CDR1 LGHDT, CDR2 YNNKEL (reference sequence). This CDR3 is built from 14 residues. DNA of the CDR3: TGTGCCAGCAAGACAGGGGGAACGGGAAACACCATATATTTT. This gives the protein CASKTGGTGNTIYF.

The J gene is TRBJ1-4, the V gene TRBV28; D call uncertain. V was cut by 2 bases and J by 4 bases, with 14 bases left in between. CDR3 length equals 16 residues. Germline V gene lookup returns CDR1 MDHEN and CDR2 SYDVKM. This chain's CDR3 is CASSLRLGGLNEKLFF. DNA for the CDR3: TGTGCCAGCAGTTTAAGGCTGGGCGGGCTTAATGAAAAACTGTTTTTT. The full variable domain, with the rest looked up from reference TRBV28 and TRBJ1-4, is DVKVTQSSRYLVKRTGEKVFLECVQDMDHENMFWYRQDPGLGLRLIYFSYDVKMKEKGDIPEGYSVSREKKERFSLILESASTNQTSMYLCASSLRLGGLNEKLFFGSGTQLSVL.